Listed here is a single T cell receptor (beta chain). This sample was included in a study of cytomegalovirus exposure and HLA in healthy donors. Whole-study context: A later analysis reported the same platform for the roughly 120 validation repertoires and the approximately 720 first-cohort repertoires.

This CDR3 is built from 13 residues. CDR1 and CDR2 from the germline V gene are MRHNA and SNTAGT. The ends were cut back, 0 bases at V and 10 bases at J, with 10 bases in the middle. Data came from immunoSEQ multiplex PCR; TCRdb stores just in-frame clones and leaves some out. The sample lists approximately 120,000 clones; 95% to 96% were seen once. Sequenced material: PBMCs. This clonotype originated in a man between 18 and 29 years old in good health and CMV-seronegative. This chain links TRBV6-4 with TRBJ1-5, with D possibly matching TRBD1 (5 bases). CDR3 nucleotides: TGTGCCAGCAGTGACTCGACAGTCCTACCCCAGCATTTT. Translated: CASSDSTVLPQHF.